Presented here are 16 T cell receptor beta chains from one specimen sequenced in a study of patients and donors after allogeneic stem cell transplantation (dated by TCRdb to about 2020). The library was obtained by RT-PCR. TCRdb lists the instrument as NextSeq 550. TCRdb applied fastp at Q25 and MiXCR to the public reads, then kept only in-frame beta chains. All rows with the same CDR3 protein become a single entry with the most common DNA and genes. For this sample the table gives approximately 200,000 distinct CDR3 sequences, of which 13% to 15% were detected only once. Around 10% of the sample is held by the ten biggest clonotypes. Input material: blood, either unsorted or a sorted T cell fraction (not recorded which). These receptors originate from a human donor who was either an allogeneic HSCT recipient or a stem cell or donor lymphocyte infusion donor (not recorded which). It is not recorded whose cells these are; they may come from a transplant donor.

This clonotype was counted only a few times. The chain carries TRBV20-1 and TRBJ2-2; no clear D gene. Trimming removed 6 bases from V and 1 base from J, with 9 bases in between. The CDR3 covers 13 residues. CDR1 and CDR2 from the germline V gene are DFQATT and SNEGSKA (reference sequence). In nucleotides, the CDR3 is TGCAGTGCGTCGGACGGGAACACCGGGGAGCTGTTTTTT. Translating it yields CSASDGNTGELFF.

V is TRBV27 and J is TRBJ2-1, with TRBD2 identical over 11 bases. CDR1 is MNHEY, CDR2 SMNVEV, per germline (reference sequence). Trimming took 2 bases from V and 0 from J; bases not matched to a gene: 15. The CDR3 sequence is 21 residues long. CDR3 sequence: CASSLGSPGLAESSSYNEQFF. The CDR3 nucleotides are TGTGCCAGCAGTTTAGGAAGCCCGGGACTAGCGGAGTCGAGCTCCTACAATGAGCAGTTCTTC.

This clonotype was counted ten times or more. The chain carries TRBV5-1 and TRBJ1-2; maybe TRBD1 (5 bases). The CDR3 is 17 amino acids. V was trimmed by 3 bases and J by 3 bases, leaving 21 bases between them. Germline CDR1 and CDR2: SGHRS and YFSETQ. The CDR3 nucleotides are TGCGCCAGCAGCTCGGGACCCGACAGAGTGTCGTACTATGGCTACACCTTC. Translating gives CASSSGPDRVSYYGYTF.

In its sample, this clonotype was seen many times. The V gene is TRBV5-1, the J gene TRBJ2-7; D gene ambiguous. The CDR3 is made up of 13 amino acids. Germline V gene sequence: CDR1 SGHRS, CDR2 YFSETQ. V was trimmed by 0 bases and J by 6 bases, leaving 10 bases between them. The CDR3 DNA reads as TGCGCCAGCAGCTTGGGTCTCGACCTCGAGCAGTACTTC. Its translation is CASSLGLDLEQYF. The complete variable domain, with remaining parts taken from reference TRBV5-1 and TRBJ2-7, reads KAGVTQTPRYLIKTRGQQVTLSCSPISGHRSVSWYQQTPGQGLQFLFEYFSETQRNKGNFPGRFSGRQFSNSRSEMNVSTLELGDSALYLCASSLGLDLEQYFGPGTRLTVT.

Ten or more counts support this clonotype. The chain employs TRBV5-1 and TRBJ1-4; TRBD1 matches 8 bases. Germline V lookup: CDR1 SGHRS, CDR2 YFSETQ. There are 15 residues in the CDR3. Germline trimming cut 4 bases from V and 5 bases from J; bases unmatched to any gene: 7. The CDR3 sequence: CASSNRQGMNEKLFF. In nucleotides, the CDR3 is TGCGCCAGCAGCAACCGACAGGGGATGAATGAAAAACTGTTTTTT. The whole variable domain, filled in from reference TRBV5-1 and TRBJ1-4, reads KAGVTQTPRYLIKTRGQQVTLSCSPISGHRSVSWYQQTPGQGLQFLFEYFSETQRNKGNFPGRFSGRQFSNSRSEMNVSTLELGDSALYLCASSNRQGMNEKLFFGSGTQLSVL.

The gene calls are TRBV20-1 and TRBJ1-3; weak D call: TRBD1 (5 bases). CDR1 is DFQATT, CDR2 SNEGSKA, per germline (reference sequence). This CDR3 contains 13 residues. V lost 6 bases to trimming and J lost 0 bases, with 9 bases between them. In DNA, the CDR3 is TGCAGTGCGCCACAGGTCTCTGGAAACACCATATATTTT. Its protein is CSAPQVSGNTIYF.

This clonotype was seen a handful of times. The rearrangement links TRBV7-2 to TRBJ2-1; 9 bases are a match to TRBD2. Germline V lookup: CDR1 SGHTA, CDR2 FQGNSA. There are 17 residues in the CDR3. V was clipped by 4 bases and J by 10 bases; unmatched bases: 17. The CDR3 sequence: CASSSAAPGLAGGEQFF. Here the CDR3 DNA reads TGTGCCAGCAGCTCGGCCGCCCCGGGACTAGCTGGGGGGGAGCAGTTCTTC. The entire variable domain, with the rest obtained from reference TRBV7-2 and TRBJ2-1, is as follows: GAGVSQSPSNKVTEKGKDVELRCDPISGHTALYWYRQSLGQGLEFLIYFQGNSAPDKSGLPSDRFSAERTGGSVSTLTIQRTQQEDSAVYLCASSSAAPGLAGGEQFFGPGTRLTVL.

The chain is built from TRBV20-1 and TRBJ2-6, with D hard to call. In germline, CDR1 is DFQATT, CDR2 SNEGSKA (reference sequence). With 5 bases removed from V and 0 bases from J, the gap between germline ends came to 11 bases. This CDR3 is built from 15 residues. The CDR3 bases are TGCAGTGCTGGTCCAGCGAGCTCTGGGGCCAACGTCCTGACTTTC. This gives the protein CSAGPASSGANVLTF.

This clonotype has just a few counts. This rearrangement joins TRBV11-2 to TRBJ1-1; D might be TRBD1 (6 bases). Germline V gene data show CDR1 as SGHAT and CDR2 as FQNNGV. Trimming cost V 0 bases and J 4 bases, with 12 bases left between them. The CDR3 has 15 amino acids. CDR3 sequence reads: CASSLETGYRTEAFF. The CDR3 coding sequence is TGTGCCAGCAGCTTAGAAACAGGGTATCGCACTGAAGCTTTCTTT.

The CDR3 region is CASSQSLFTGELFF. The CDR3 DNA follows: TGTGCCAGCAGCCAAAGTCTTTTCACCGGGGAGCTGTTTTTT. The gene calls are TRBV3-1 and TRBJ2-2, with D hard to call. Trimming stripped 2 bases from V and 4 bases from J, with 8 bases between. Germline V CDR1 and CDR2: LGHDT, YNNKEL (reference sequence). CDR3 length: 14 amino acids.

The chain carries TRBV7-8 and TRBJ1-3; 7 positions match TRBD1. Germline CDR1 SGHVS, CDR2 FQNEAQ. Unmatched junction bases numbered 5, after V lost 0 bases and J lost 3 bases. The CDR3 is 16 residues long. The CDR3 nucleotides read TGTGCCAGCAGCTTAGCGGGGACAGTTTTTGGAAACACCATATATTTT. It encodes CASSLAGTVFGNTIYF.

CDR3: CASNPSGQGRGYTF. CDR3 in DNA: TGTGCCAGCAATCCTTCGGGGCAGGGACGTGGCTACACCTTC. This chain joins TRBV12-3 or TRBV12-4 and TRBJ1-2; maybe TRBD1 (5 bases). The CDR3 contains 14 residues. V lost 7 bases to trimming and J lost 7 bases, with 19 bases between them.

J is TRBJ1-6 and V is TRBV20-1; no firm D call. CDR3 size: 14 residues. Germline V lookup: CDR1 DFQATT, CDR2 SNEGSKA (reference sequence). V gave up 6 bases and J gave up 6 bases, with 15 bases separating them. The CDR3 spells CSAAPNGLNSPLHF. For the CDR3, the DNA is TGCAGTGCCGCCCCCAACGGACTTAATTCACCCCTCCACTTT.

The chain joins TRBV2 to TRBJ1-5; D is perhaps TRBD1 (6 bases). CDR1 is SNHLY and CDR2 is FYNNEI in the germline V gene. The V gene lost 7 bases and the J gene lost 2 bases, with 15 bases spanning the gap. There are 15 residues in the CDR3. The CDR3 nucleotides are TGTGCCAGCACCCGTAGAAGGGGGGGCAATCAGCCCCAGCATTTT. It encodes CASTRRRGGNQPQHF.

This clonotype occurred a few times. This chain connects TRBV7-9 to TRBJ2-7; 7 positions match TRBD2. The CDR3 extends over 17 amino acids. The V segment lost 4 bases and the J segment 5 bases; nucleotides outside the gene matches: 17. Germline CDR1 reads SEHNR; CDR2 reads FQNEAQ (reference sequence). The CDR3: CASSSPFSHRGVHEQYF. CDR3 coding DNA: TGTGCCAGCAGCTCCCCCTTTTCCCACCGGGGGGTCCACGAGCAGTACTTC.

This clonotype has at least ten counts. The chain uses TRBV2 and TRBJ2-7; maybe TRBD2 (5 bases). The length of the CDR3 is 12 residues. CDR1 and CDR2 (germline): SNHLY, FYNNEI. Trimming took off 7 bases at V and 0 bases at J, with 7 bases between the two ends. In nucleotides, the CDR3 is TGTGCCAGCACGGGGATCTCCTACGAGCAGTACTTC. Its protein product is CASTGISYEQYF.